Below, one T cell receptor beta chain is given with its context. The antigen is undetermined. This sample stems from a study of T cells in Graves' hyperthyroidism and ophthalmopathy. At the level of the study: Before any treatment, at initial diagnosis, peripheral blood was collected.

The CDR3 covers 14 residues. V lost 10 bases and J lost 5; bases outside the gene matches: 9. In germline, CDR1 is LGHDT, CDR2 YNNKEL (reference sequence). Amplified regions were TCR beta CDR3 sequences from RNA transcripts. Primed by the HTBI set, a first-round RT-PCR was run on the TCR CDR3. TCRdb reanalysed the multiplex PCR reads using MiXCR and keeps one entry per CDR3 protein. Among 640,000 or so distinct CDR3 sequences, about 15% were seen once, and the ten largest hold around 4%. Thyroid ultrasound, orbital computed tomography, clinical symptoms, and serum thyroxine and TRAb underpinned diagnoses. Study-level findings and limits: The blood repertoire included most of the expanded thyroid clonotypes above 0.001. Ophthalmopathy stood apart from stable hyperthyroidism in a 13 V-J model.

The sample consisted of blood. The chain couples TRBV3-1 to TRBJ2-5; 11 bases line up with TRBD1. This sequence originates from a woman aged 40 to 55 with Graves' ophthalmopathy. In DNA, the CDR3 is TGTGCCACCCTGGACAGGGGGCTAGGGGAGACCCAGTACTTC. Its translation is CATLDRGLGETQYF.